Listed below are T cell receptor beta chains from one sample, sequenced in a study of blood T cell repertoires in COVID-19. The table came from immunoSEQ multiplex PCR; TCRdb's copy has only in-frame clones and leaves some out. The table records fewer than 350,000 clones, 70% to 90% of them present only once. The sample comprised peripheral blood. The receptors were gathered from a woman between 25 and 40 years old with COVID-19, enrolled during active disease. The CDR3 runs from the conserved cysteine through the conserved F or W. A D gene is named only where the DNA matches it firmly. Rows may omit the clone size; those that give it use once, few, many or a size class.

v_call,j_call,clone_size,d_call,cdr3_nt,cdr3_aa
TRBV28,TRBJ2-1,.,TRBD2,TGTGCCAGCAGCAGTCGGGGGGGAGCCTACAATGAGCAGTTCTTC,CASSSRGGAYNEQFF
TRBV19,TRBJ1-5,few,.,TGTGCCAGTAGGACCGGGAGCAGCAATCAGCCCCAGCATTTT,CASRTGSSNQPQHF
TRBV2,TRBJ2-1,.,.,TGTGCCAGTGCCGGGGGTGAGCAGTTCTTC,CASAGGEQFF
TRBV6-5,TRBJ1-1,.,.,TGTGCCAGCAGTTACTCGGCCGATGGCACTGAAGCTTTCTTT,CASSYSADGTEAFF
TRBV5-1,TRBJ2-5,once,TRBD2,TGCGCCAGCAGCTTGGTTCGGGGGGGAGAAGAGACCCAGTACTTC,CASSLVRGGEETQYF
TRBV7-9,TRBJ1-1,.,.,TGTGCCAGCAGCTTAACCGCGGAGGGCACTGAAGCTTTCTTT,CASSLTAEGTEAFF
TRBV28,TRBJ2-5,.,.,TGTGCCAGCAGTTCGCCCCTTGCAGGGGAGACCCAGTACTTC,CASSSPLAGETQYF
TRBV10-1,TRBJ2-1,.,.,TGCGCCAGCAGTGTAGGAGGGATAGGCTCCTACAATGAGCAGTTCTTC,CASSVGGIGSYNEQFF
TRBV5-1,TRBJ2-2,.,TRBD2,TGCGCCAGCAGCTCGAATACGCTAGCGGGGGGATTTAGAAACACCGGGGAGCTGTTTTTT,CASSSNTLAGGFRNTGELFF
TRBV3-1/TRBV3-2,TRBJ2-1,.,.,TGTGCCAGCAGCCAAGAAGTCGGCGGGGCCGATGAGCAGTTCTTC,CASSQEVGGADEQFF
TRBV6-5,TRBJ1-4,.,.,TGTGCCAGCAGTTATTTGGGAGGCAATGAAAAACTGTTTTTT,CASSYLGGNEKLFF
TRBV28,TRBJ1-6,.,.,TGTGCCACCCTTACGAGGAGGACTCAACCACCCCTCCACTTT,CATLTRRTQPPLHF
TRBV4-2,TRBJ2-3,.,.,TGTGCCAGCAGCCAGACTAGACAGTATACGCAGTATTTT,CASSQTRQYTQYF
TRBV5-5,TRBJ1-1,.,TRBD1,TGTGCCAGCAGCTCGACAGGGGTGGCGGGTGAAGCTTTCTTT,CASSSTGVAGEAFF
TRBV4-1,TRBJ2-7,.,TRBD2,TGCGCCAGCAGCTTTCGGGGGGGCCACGAGCAGTACTTC,CASSFRGGHEQYF